The 10 T cell receptor beta chains in this list originate from one sample, sequenced in a study of siplizumab effects on memory and regulatory T cells (dated by TCRdb to about 2019). Libraries were constructed by the immunoSEQ multiplex PCR assay. This immuneACCESS table, as held by TCRdb, lists in-frame sequences with V and J called but not all clones. Of the missing ones, under half trace to an unresolved V gene in checked studies; the others have no known cause. Recorded for this sample are approximately 91,000 clones; approximately 95% of them occurred a single time. Under 20% of the sample is in the top ten clones. Sequencing used CD8+ T cells sorted from blood. These receptors were collected from a human donor in good health.

The CDR3 sequence: CASAYVPPEEGRNEQFF. CDR3 in DNA: TGTGCCAGCGCCTACGTCCCTCCGGAAGAAGGACGCAATGAGCAGTTCTTC. The chain is built from TRBV27 and TRBJ2-1; D remains unclear. The V end lost 8 bases, the J end lost 6 bases, and 26 bases lay between the germline ends. From germline, CDR1 is MNHEY and CDR2 SMNVEV (reference sequence). CDR3 size: 17 residues.

The rearrangement joins TRBV5-1 to TRBJ2-2; D remains unclear. This CDR3 is built from 16 residues. CDR1 is SGHRS and CDR2 is YFSETQ in the germline V gene. V lost 4 bases, J lost 2 bases, and 15 bases lay in between. The CDR3 nucleotides are TGCGCCAGCAGCCTTCCGTCAGGCATTAACACCGGGGAGCTGTTTTTT. Translated, it gives CASSLPSGINTGELFF.

The chain uses TRBV27 and TRBJ1-2; D ambiguous. CDR1 is MNHEY and CDR2 is SMNVEV in the germline V gene (reference sequence). This CDR3 contains 15 residues. V gave up 3 bases and J gave up 0 bases, with 11 bases separating them. The DNA for the CDR3 is TGTGCCAGCAGTTTTAGGCCAGCCACTAACTATGGCTACACCTTC. Encoded protein: CASSFRPATNYGYTF.

A note on this clone: At one of its ends the junction is not consistent with the germline gene, which may arise from a read error. V and J are TRBV7-7 and TRBJ2-5; D remains unclear. Germline values: CDR1 SSHAT, CDR2 FNYEAQ (reference sequence). The CDR3 is 12 amino acids. The CDR3 DNA reads TGTGCTAGCAGCTTTTGGCAAGAGACCCAGTACTTC. Translated, it gives CASSFWQETQYF.

The V gene is TRBV6-5, the J gene TRBJ2-2; unclear D gene. Trimming left V 6 bases short and J 3 bases short, with 11 bases between. Germline CDR1 is MNHEY and CDR2 is SVGAGI. The CDR3 length is 14 residues. The CDR3 here is CASSNSQYTGELFF. CDR3 DNA: TGTGCCAGCAGCAACTCGCAATACACCGGGGAGCTGTTTTTT.

V and J are TRBV14 and TRBJ2-7; possibly TRBD1 or TRBD2 for D (5 bases each). The germline CDR1 and CDR2 sequences are SGHDN and FVKESK. The ends were cut back, 1 base at V and 5 bases at J, with 9 bases in the middle. This CDR3 spans 13 amino acids. The CDR3 bases are TGTGCCAGCAGCCAAGTGGGACGCGACGAGCAGTACTTC. Its protein product is CASSQVGRDEQYF.

V and J are TRBV14 and TRBJ1-2, with TRBD1 matching 7 bases. This CDR3 has 15 amino acids. After removal of 1 base from V and 2 bases from J, the junction contained 4 bases not matched to a gene. In germline, CDR1 is SGHDN, CDR2 FVKESK. The CDR3 spells CASSQVGTENYGYTF. The CDR3 bases are TGTGCCAGCAGCCAAGTTGGGACAGAGAACTATGGCTACACCTTC.

This chain uses TRBV6-5 with TRBJ1-2; D is unclear. The germline gives CDR1 MNHEY, CDR2 SVGAGI. With 6 bases removed from V and 6 bases from J, the gap between germline ends came to 20 bases. The CDR3 loop spans 15 amino acids. CDR3 in DNA: TGTGCCAGCAGCACCCAGCTCGGGGTTTCGGATGGCTACACCTTC. The encoded protein is CASSTQLGVSDGYTF.

V and J are TRBV7-9 and TRBJ2-1; D is perhaps TRBD1 (6 bases). Germline V gene lookup returns CDR1 SEHNR and CDR2 FQNEAQ (reference sequence). The V gene lost 5 bases and the J gene lost 0 bases, with 11 bases spanning the gap. The CDR3 extends over 15 amino acids. The CDR3 region is CASSRAGVSYNEQFF. CDR3 DNA: TGTGCCAGCAGCAGAGCAGGGGTCTCCTACAATGAGCAGTTCTTC.

V usage is TRBV7-3 and J usage is TRBJ1-1; D is unresolved. Germline V gene data show CDR1 as SGHTA and CDR2 as FQGTGA. This CDR3 region has 13 residues. Trimming left V 8 bases short and J 2 bases short, with 12 bases between. CDR3 region: CASLGFYNTEAFF. For the CDR3, the DNA is TGTGCCAGCCTAGGGTTTTATAACACTGAAGCTTTCTTT.